The 16 T cell receptor beta chains below all came from one sample that was sequenced in a study of technical replicates of blood from a few donors. Repertoires were generated with immunoSEQ multiplex PCR, while TCRdb's copy carries only in-frame clones and drops some. This sample has about 49,000 clones, with about 90% found just once. The sequenced material came from PBMCs. These receptors originate from a human donor in good health. Some clones in this sample may be carry-over from other donors' samples.

V gene TRBV6-5 combines with J gene TRBJ2-7; TRBD2 matches 10 bases. CDR1 and CDR2 (germline): MNHEY, SVGAGI. V trimming: 2 bases; J trimming: 2 bases; junction bases outside the gene matches: 3. CDR3 size: 15 residues. CDR3 DNA sequence: TGTGCCAGCAGTTACGGTGGACTAGCGGCCTACGAGCAGTACTTC. It yields the protein CASSYGGLAAYEQYF.

The chain couples TRBV13 to TRBJ1-6; D perhaps matches TRBD1 (5 bases). This CDR3 has 17 residues. The germline V gene encodes CDR1 PRHDT and CDR2 FYEKMQ (reference sequence). Trimming shortened V by 6 bases and J by 4 bases, and 19 bases separated the two germline ends. This chain's CDR3 is CASSRGEEIVYNSPLHF. In DNA, the CDR3 is TGTGCCAGCAGTCGGGGGGAGGAGATCGTTTATAATTCACCCCTCCACTTT.

The chain links TRBV6-6 to TRBJ2-1; D possibly corresponds to TRBD2 (6 bases). In germline, CDR1 is MNHNY, CDR2 SVGAGI (reference sequence). This CDR3 region has 14 residues. The germline V and J ends were trimmed by 4 bases and 4 bases, with 11 bases remaining between them. CDR3 bases: TGTGCCAGCAGTTTCGCGGGGACGTACAATGAGCAGTTCTTC. Translating it yields CASSFAGTYNEQFF.

The chain joins TRBV4-2 to TRBJ2-7; 7 nucleotides align to TRBD2. Germline CDR1 reads LGHNA; CDR2 reads YNFKEQ. The CDR3 is 15 amino acids. J was trimmed by 2 bases and V by 0 bases; bases with no gene match: 4. CDR3 region: CASSQEMSGTYEQYF. The CDR3 bases are TGTGCCAGCAGCCAAGAGATGAGCGGGACCTACGAGCAGTACTTC.

This clone was seen once. The chain carries TRBV4-3 and TRBJ2-1, with 10 bases fitting TRBD2. The length of the CDR3 is 14 residues. The V gene end was trimmed by 1 base and the J gene end by 11 bases; junction bases not matched to a gene: 5. Germline assignment: CDR1 LGHNA and CDR2 YSLEER. The chain's CDR3 is CASSQGPSGGKQFF. The CDR3 DNA reads as TGCGCCAGCAGCCAAGGACCTAGCGGGGGAAAGCAGTTCTTC.

This chain connects TRBV5-1 to TRBJ2-3; 7 bases are a match to TRBD2. The junction had 6 bases not matched to a gene; V was cut back by 2 bases and J by 0 bases. The CDR3 contains 16 residues. The V gene's germline CDR1 is SGHRS and CDR2 YFSETQ. CDR3 amino acids: CASSLAGRSSTDTQYF. The CDR3 DNA reads as TGCGCCAGCAGCTTAGCGGGGAGATCTAGCACAGATACGCAGTATTTT.

Only a few counts were recorded for this clone. Written as DNA, the CDR3 is TGTGCCAGCAGTGACCTCATTAAAAGCGAAAAACTGTTTTTT. Translation gives CASSDLIKSEKLFF. The chain couples TRBV25-1 to TRBJ1-4, with D unclear. The germline V gene encodes CDR1 MGHDK and CDR2 SYGVNS. The V gene lost 3 bases and the J gene lost 8 bases, with 13 bases spanning the gap. This CDR3 spans 14 amino acids.

This clone was recorded only once. This sequence joins TRBV4-2 and TRBJ2-1, with 12 bases fitting TRBD2. CDR3 length equals 18 residues. Germline assignment: CDR1 LGHNA and CDR2 YNFKEQ. After removal of 0 bases from V and 7 bases from J, the junction contained 10 bases not matched to a gene. CDR3 coding DNA: TGTGCCAGCAGCCAAGACCCTGCGACTAGCGGGAGAGGAAATGAGCAGTTCTTC. Encoded protein: CASSQDPATSGRGNEQFF.

The chain carries TRBV5-1 and TRBJ2-3; the match to TRBD2 covers 8 bases. Germline CDR1 reads SGHRS; CDR2 reads YFSETQ. The CDR3 length is 16 residues. With 0 bases clipped from V and 3 bases from J, the junction kept 6 bases outside the gene matches. In nucleotides, the CDR3 is TGCGCCAGCAGCTTGGTAGGGCGGGGGGCGACAGATACGCAGTATTTT. It codes for CASSLVGRGATDTQYF.

The V call is TRBV4-1, the J call TRBJ1-2; D might be TRBD1 (5 bases). Germline V lookup: CDR1 MGHRA, CDR2 YSYEKL. V shed 3 bases and J shed 4 bases, with 18 bases lying between them. This CDR3 region has 16 residues. CDR3 DNA sequence: TGCGCCAGCAGCCACAGCGCAGGGAAGGGTGGCTATGGCTACACCTTC. Its translation: CASSHSAGKGGYGYTF.

This clone was observed once. Here the CDR3 DNA reads TGTGCCAGCAGTTACAGGGGAGGTGAAGAGACCCAGTACTTC. This translates into CASSYRGGEETQYF. The rearrangement uses TRBV7-9 and TRBJ2-5; D is perhaps TRBD1 (7 bases). Germline assignment: CDR1 SEHNR and CDR2 FQNEAQ (reference sequence). CDR3 length equals 14 residues. V was clipped by 6 bases and J by 3 bases, with 14 bases between them.

The chain couples TRBV7-2 to TRBJ1-2; unclear D gene. Deletions cut 9 bases from V and 0 bases from J, with 5 bases between. This CDR3 contains 11 residues. Germline CDR1 SGHTA, CDR2 FQGNSA. The DNA of the CDR3 is TGTGCCAGGAGAACTAACTATGGCTACACCTTC. Amino acids: CARRTNYGYTF.

This rearrangement joins TRBV6-1 to TRBJ2-5, with TRBD1 matching over 8 bases. The V segment lost 6 bases and the J segment 0 bases; nucleotides outside the gene matches: 6. The CDR3 totals 15 residues. Germline values: CDR1 MNHNS, CDR2 SASEGT. CDR3 in DNA: TGTGCCAGCAGCCCCCGGGACAGGAACCAAGAGACCCAGTACTTC. Its protein product is CASSPRDRNQETQYF.

The J gene is TRBJ1-1, the V gene TRBV5-1; 9 nucleotides agree with TRBD1. The CDR3 loop spans 15 amino acids. The V segment lost 2 bases and the J segment 3 bases; nucleotides outside the gene matches: 5. The germline gives CDR1 SGHRS, CDR2 YFSETQ. CDR3 amino acids: CASSLWDRAHTEAFF. Written as DNA, the CDR3 is TGCGCCAGCAGCTTATGGGACAGGGCCCACACTGAAGCTTTCTTT.

The chain carries TRBV28 and TRBJ2-7, with 10 bases lining up with TRBD2. CDR1 and CDR2 from the germline V gene are MDHEN and SYDVKM. This CDR3 region has 16 residues. Trimming at V came to 6 bases and at J to 1 base, leaving 9 bases not matched to a gene. For the CDR3, the DNA is TGTGCCAGCAGCCTCGGGGCTAGCGGGGGTTCCTACGAGCAGTACTTC. It yields the protein CASSLGASGGSYEQYF.

CDR3: CASSESGDNSPLHF. The CDR3 DNA sequence: TGTGCCAGCAGTGAATCAGGGGACAATTCACCCCTCCACTTT. The rearrangement links TRBV25-1 to TRBJ1-6, with a weak D call TRBD1 (6 bases). With 1 base removed from V and 7 bases from J, the gap between germline ends came to 8 bases. Germline V lookup: CDR1 MGHDK, CDR2 SYGVNS. The CDR3 contains 14 residues.